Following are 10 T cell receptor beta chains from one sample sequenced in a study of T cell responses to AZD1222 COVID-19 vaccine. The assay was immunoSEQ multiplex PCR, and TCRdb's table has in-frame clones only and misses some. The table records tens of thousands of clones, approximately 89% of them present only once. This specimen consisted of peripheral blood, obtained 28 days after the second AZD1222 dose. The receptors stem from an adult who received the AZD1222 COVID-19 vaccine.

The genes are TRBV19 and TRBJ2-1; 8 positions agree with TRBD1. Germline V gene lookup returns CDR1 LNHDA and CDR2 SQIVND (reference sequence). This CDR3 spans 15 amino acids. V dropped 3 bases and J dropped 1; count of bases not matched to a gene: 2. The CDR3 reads CASSMYRGSYNEQFF. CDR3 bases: TGTGCCAGTAGTATGTACAGGGGGTCCTACAATGAGCAGTTCTTC.

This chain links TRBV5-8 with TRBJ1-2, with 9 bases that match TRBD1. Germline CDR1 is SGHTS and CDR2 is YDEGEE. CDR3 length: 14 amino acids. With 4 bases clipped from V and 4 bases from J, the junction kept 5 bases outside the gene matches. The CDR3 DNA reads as TGTGCCAGCAGCAGGGACAGGGCTTCCTATGGCTACACCTTC. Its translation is CASSRDRASYGYTF.

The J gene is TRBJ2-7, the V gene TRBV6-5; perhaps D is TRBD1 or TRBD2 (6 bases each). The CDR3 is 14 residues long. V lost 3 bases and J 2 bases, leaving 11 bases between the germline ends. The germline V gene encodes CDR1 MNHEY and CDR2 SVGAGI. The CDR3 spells CASSYFGGPYEQYF. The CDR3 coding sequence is TGTGCCAGCAGTTATTTTGGGGGGCCCTACGAGCAGTACTTC.

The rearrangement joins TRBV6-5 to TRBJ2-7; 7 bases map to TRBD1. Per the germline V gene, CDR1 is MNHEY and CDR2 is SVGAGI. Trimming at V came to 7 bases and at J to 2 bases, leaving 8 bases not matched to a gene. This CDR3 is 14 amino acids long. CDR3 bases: TGTGCCAGCACCCCCATGACAGGGCCCTACGAGCAGTACTTC. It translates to CASTPMTGPYEQYF.

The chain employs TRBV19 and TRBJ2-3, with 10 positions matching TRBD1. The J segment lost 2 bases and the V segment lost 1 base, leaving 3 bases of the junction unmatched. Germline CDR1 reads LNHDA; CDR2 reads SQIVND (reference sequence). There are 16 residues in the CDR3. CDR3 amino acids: CASSIVGTGVTDTQYF. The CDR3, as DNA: TGTGCCAGTAGTATAGTCGGGACAGGGGTCACAGATACGCAGTATTTT.

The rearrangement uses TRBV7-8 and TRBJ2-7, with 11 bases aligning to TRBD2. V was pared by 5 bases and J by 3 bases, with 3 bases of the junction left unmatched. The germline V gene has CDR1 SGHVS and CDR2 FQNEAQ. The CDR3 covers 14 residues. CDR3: CASSPGLADYEQYV. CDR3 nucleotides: TGTGCCAGCAGCCCGGGACTAGCGGACTACGAGCAGTACGTC.

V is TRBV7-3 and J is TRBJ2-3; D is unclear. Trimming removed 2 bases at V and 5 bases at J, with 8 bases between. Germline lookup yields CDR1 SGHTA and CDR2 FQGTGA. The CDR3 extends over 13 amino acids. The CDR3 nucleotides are TGTGCCAGCAGCTTAGAAGTTAGAGATACGCAGTATTTT. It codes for CASSLEVRDTQYF.

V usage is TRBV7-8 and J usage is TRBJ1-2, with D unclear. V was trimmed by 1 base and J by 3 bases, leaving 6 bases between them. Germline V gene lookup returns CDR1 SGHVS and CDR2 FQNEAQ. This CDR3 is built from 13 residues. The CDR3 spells CASSLGLYYGYTF. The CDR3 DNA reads TGTGCCAGCAGCTTAGGACTCTACTATGGCTACACCTTC.

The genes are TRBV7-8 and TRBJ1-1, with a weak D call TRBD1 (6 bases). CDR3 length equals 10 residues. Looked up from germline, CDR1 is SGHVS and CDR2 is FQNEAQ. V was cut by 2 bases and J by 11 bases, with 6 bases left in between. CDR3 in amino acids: CASSLQGAFF. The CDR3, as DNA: TGTGCCAGCAGCTTACAGGGGGCTTTCTTT.

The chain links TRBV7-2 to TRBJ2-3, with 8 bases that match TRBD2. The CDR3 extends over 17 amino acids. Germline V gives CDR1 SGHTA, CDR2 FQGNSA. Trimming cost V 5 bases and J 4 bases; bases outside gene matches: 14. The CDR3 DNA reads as TGTGCCAGCAGCACGCTATGGGGCGGGGGGCCGTCAGATACGCAGTATTTT. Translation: CASSTLWGGGPSDTQYF.